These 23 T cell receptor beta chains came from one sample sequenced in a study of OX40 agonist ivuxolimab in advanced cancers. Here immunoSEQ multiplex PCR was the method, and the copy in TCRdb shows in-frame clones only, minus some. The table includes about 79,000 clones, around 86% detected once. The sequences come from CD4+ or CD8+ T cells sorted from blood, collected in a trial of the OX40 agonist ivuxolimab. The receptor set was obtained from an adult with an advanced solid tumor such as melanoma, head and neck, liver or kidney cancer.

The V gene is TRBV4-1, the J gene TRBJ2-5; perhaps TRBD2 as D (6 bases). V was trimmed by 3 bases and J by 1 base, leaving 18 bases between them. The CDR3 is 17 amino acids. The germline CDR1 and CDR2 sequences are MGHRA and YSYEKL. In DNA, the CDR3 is TGCGCCAGCAGCCAGGGAGTCGGAGGGCTCACCCAAGAGACCCAGTACTTC. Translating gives CASSQGVGGLTQETQYF.

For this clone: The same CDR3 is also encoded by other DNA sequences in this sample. Written as DNA, the CDR3 is TGTGCCAGCAGCCTCGAGACAGGAAGAAAGACCGGGGAGCTGTTTTTT. It encodes CASSLETGRKTGELFF. This chain connects TRBV11-1 to TRBJ2-2; D perhaps matches TRBD1 (6 bases). The CDR3 covers 16 residues. Looked up from germline, CDR1 is SGHAT and CDR2 is FQDESV (reference sequence). V was pared by 5 bases and J by 5 bases, with 18 bases between.

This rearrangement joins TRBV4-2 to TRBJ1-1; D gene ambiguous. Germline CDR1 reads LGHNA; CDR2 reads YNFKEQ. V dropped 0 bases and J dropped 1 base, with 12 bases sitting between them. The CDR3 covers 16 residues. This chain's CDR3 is CASSQEDRQPNTEAFF. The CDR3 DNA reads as TGTGCCAGCAGCCAAGAAGATAGGCAGCCGAACACTGAAGCTTTCTTT.

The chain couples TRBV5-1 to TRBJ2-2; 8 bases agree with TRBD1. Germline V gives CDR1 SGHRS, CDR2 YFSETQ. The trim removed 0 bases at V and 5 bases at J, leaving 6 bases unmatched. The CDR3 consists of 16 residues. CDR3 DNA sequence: TGCGCCAGCAGCTTGGATTGGACAGGGCTAACCGGGGAGCTGTTTTTT. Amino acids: CASSLDWTGLTGELFF.

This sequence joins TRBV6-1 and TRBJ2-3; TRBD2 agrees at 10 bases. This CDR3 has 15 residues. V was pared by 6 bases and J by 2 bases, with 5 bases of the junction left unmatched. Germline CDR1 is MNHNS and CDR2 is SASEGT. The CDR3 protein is CASSRAGGTTDTQYF. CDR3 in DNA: TGTGCCAGCAGCCGAGCGGGGGGGACCACAGATACGCAGTATTTT.

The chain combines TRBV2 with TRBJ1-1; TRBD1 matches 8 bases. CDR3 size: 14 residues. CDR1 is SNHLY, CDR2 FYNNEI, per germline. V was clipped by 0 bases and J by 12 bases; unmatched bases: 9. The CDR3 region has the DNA TGTGCCAGCAGTGAAGCGCGAGCAGGGGGCAGGTCTTTCTTT. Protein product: CASSEARAGGRSFF.

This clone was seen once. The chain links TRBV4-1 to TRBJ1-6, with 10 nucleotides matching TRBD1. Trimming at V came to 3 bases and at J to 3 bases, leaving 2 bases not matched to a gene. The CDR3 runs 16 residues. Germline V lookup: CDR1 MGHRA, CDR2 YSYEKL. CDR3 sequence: CASSHRTGGYNSPLHF. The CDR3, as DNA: TGCGCCAGCAGCCACCGGACAGGGGGCTATAATTCACCCCTCCACTTT.

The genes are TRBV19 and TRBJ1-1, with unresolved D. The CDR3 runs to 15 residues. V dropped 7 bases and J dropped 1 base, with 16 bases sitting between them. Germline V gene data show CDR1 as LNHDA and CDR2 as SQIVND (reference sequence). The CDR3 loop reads CASNTRKTGNTEAFF. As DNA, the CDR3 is TGTGCCAGTAACACTAGAAAAACGGGGAACACTGAAGCTTTCTTT. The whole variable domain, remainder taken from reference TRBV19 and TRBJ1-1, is DGGITQSPKYLFRKEGQNVTLSCEQNLNHDAMYWYRQDPGQGLRLIYYSQIVNDFQKGDIAEGYSVSREKKESFPLTVTSAQKNPTAFYLCASNTRKTGNTEAFFGQGTRLTVV.

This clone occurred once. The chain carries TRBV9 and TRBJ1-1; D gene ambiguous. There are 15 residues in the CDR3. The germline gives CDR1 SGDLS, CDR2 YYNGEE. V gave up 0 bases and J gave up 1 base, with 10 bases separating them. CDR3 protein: CASSVAALENTEAFF. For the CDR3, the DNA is TGTGCCAGCAGCGTAGCTGCCCTGGAGAACACTGAAGCTTTCTTT.

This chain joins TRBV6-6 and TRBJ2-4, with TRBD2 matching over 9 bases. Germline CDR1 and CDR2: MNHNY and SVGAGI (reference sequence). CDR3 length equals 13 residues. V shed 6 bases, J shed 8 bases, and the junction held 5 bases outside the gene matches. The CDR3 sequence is CASRSGLADIQYF. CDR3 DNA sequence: TGTGCCAGCAGATCGGGACTAGCTGACATTCAGTACTTC.

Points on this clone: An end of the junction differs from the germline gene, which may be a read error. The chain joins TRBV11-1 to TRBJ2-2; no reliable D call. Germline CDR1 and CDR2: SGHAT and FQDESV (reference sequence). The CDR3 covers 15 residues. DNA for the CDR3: TGTGCCAGCAGTTTAGAGGAGCGTCGGACCGGGGAGCTGTTTTTT. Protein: CASSLEERRTGELFF.

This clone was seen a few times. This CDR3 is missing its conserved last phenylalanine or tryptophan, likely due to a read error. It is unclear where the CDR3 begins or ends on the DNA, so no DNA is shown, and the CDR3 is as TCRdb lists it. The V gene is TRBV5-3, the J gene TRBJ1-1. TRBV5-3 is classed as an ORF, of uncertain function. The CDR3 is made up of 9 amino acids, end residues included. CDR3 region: CARSLQGYL.

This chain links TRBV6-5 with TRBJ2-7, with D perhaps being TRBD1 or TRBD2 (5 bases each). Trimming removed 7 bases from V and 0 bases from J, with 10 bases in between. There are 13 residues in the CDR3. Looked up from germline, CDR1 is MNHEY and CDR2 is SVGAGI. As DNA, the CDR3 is TGTGCCAGCACGTTAGGGACCTCCTACGAGCAGTACTTC. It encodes CASTLGTSYEQYF.

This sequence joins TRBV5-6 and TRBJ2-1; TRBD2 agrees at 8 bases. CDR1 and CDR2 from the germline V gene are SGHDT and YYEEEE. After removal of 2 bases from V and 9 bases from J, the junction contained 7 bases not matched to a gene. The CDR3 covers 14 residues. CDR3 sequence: CASSFYAGGGEQFF. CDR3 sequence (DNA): TGTGCCAGCAGCTTTTATGCGGGGGGCGGTGAGCAGTTCTTC.

This chain's CDR3 is CASSRVLENSPLHF. CDR3 coding DNA: TGTGCCAGCAGTCGGGTCCTGGAAAATTCACCCCTCCACTTT. The chain carries TRBV2 and TRBJ1-6; D unresolved. V lost 5 bases, J lost 7 bases, and 12 bases lay in between. This CDR3 spans 14 amino acids. Germline CDR1 and CDR2: SNHLY and FYNNEI.

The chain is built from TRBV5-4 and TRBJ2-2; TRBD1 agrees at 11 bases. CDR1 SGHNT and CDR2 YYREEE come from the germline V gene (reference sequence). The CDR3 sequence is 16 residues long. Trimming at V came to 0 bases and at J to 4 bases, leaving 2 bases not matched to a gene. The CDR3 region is CASSLEGQGVTGELFF. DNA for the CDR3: TGTGCCAGCAGCTTGGAGGGACAGGGGGTCACCGGGGAGCTGTTTTTT. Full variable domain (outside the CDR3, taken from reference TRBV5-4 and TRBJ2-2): ETGVTQSPTHLIKTRGQQVTLRCSSQSGHNTVSWYQQALGQGPQFIFQYYREEENGRGNFPPRFSGLQFPNYSSELNVNALELDDSALYLCASSLEGQGVTGELFFGEGSRLTVL.

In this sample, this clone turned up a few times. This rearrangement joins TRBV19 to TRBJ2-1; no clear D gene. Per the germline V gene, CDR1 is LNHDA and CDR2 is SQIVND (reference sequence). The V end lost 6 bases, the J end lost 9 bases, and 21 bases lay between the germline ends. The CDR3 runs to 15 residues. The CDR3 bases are TGTGCCAGTAGGACACCGGGCCATTCAAGTACTGAGCAGTTCTTC. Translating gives CASRTPGHSSTEQFF. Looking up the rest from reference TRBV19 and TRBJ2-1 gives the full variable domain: DGGITQSPKYLFRKEGQNVTLSCEQNLNHDAMYWYRQDPGQGLRLIYYSQIVNDFQKGDIAEGYSVSREKKESFPLTVTSAQKNPTAFYLCASRTPGHSSTEQFFGPGTRLTVL.

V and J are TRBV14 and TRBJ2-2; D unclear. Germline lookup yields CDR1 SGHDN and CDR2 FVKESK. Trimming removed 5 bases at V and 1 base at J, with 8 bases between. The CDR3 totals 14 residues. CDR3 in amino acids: CASSVQVNTGELFF. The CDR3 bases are TGTGCCAGCAGCGTTCAGGTGAACACCGGGGAGCTGTTTTTT.

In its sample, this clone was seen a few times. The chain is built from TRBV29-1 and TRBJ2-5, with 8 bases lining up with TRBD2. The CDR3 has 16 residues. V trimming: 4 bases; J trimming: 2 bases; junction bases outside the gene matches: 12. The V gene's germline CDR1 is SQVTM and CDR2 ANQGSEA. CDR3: CSVGLVAGTFQETQYF. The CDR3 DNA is TGCAGCGTTGGATTGGTAGCGGGGACTTTTCAAGAGACCCAGTACTTC.

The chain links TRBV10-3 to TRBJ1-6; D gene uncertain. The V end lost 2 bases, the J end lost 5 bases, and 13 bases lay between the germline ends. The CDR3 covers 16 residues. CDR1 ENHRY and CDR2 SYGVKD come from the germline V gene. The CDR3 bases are TGTGCCATCAGTGAGAGCGTTTTACGTAATAATTCACCCCTCCACTTT. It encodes CAISESVLRNNSPLHF.

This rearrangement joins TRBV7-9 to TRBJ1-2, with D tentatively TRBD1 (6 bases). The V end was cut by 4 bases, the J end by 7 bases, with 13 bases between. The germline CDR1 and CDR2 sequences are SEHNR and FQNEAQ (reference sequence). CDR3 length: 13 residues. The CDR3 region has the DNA TGTGCCAGCAGCTCGCCGGACAGTGGTGGCTACACCTTC. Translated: CASSSPDSGGYTF.

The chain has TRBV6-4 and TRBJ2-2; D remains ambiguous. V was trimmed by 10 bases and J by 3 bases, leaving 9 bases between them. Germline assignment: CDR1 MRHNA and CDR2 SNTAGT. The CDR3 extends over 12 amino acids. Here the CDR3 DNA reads TGTGCCACCTCAAGAGACACCGGGGAGCTGTTTTTT. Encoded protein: CATSRDTGELFF.

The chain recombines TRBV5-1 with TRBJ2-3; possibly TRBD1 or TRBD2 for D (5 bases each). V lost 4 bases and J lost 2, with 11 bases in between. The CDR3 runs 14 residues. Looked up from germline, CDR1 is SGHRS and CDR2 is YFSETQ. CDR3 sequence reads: CASSTGTHTDTQYF. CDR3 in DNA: TGCGCCAGCAGCACCGGGACCCACACAGATACGCAGTATTTT.